These 25 T cell receptor beta chains were all obtained from the same sample, sequenced in a study of technical replicates of blood from four donors (TCRdb year 2017). To prepare the library, the immunoSEQ multiplex PCR assay was applied. Drawn from immuneACCESS, this table holds only the in-frame rearrangements with V and J called that TCRdb kept. Clones are partly lost; checked studies trace under half to an unresolved V gene and leave the rest unexplained. This sample comprises 80,000 to 100,000 clones, roughly 94% of them detected only once. In total, the top ten clones hold 0.25% to 0.3% of the sample. The sequencing input was T cells isolated from PBMCs. These receptors were obtained from a human donor in good health.

V usage is TRBV9 and J usage is TRBJ2-3, with a possible D match to TRBD2 (5 bases). Germline V gives CDR1 SGDLS, CDR2 YYNGEE. Trimming cost V 2 bases and J 5 bases, with 6 bases left between them. This CDR3 is 12 amino acids long. CDR3 DNA: TGTGCCAGCAGCGTGGGGAGAGATACGCAGTATTTT. Translating it yields CASSVGRDTQYF. The full variable domain, in which reference TRBV9 and TRBJ2-3 provide the parts outside the CDR3, is DSGVTQTPKHLITATGQRVTLRCSPRSGDLSVYWYQQSLDQGLQFLIQYYNGEERAKGNILERFSAQQFPDLHSELNLSSLELGDSALYFCASSVGRDTQYFGPGTRLTVL.

J is TRBJ2-2 and V is TRBV7-6; D gene ambiguous. The CDR3 covers 15 residues. Trimming removed 4 bases from V and 5 bases from J, with 14 bases in between. Germline lookup yields CDR1 SGHVS and CDR2 FNYEAQ. The CDR3 region is CASSSPGVQTGELFF. The CDR3 DNA follows: TGTGCCAGCAGCTCCCCGGGTGTACAAACCGGGGAGCTGTTTTTT.

This rearrangement joins TRBV4-1 to TRBJ2-6; D unclear. With 0 bases removed from V and 2 bases from J, the gap between germline ends came to 17 bases. Looked up from germline, CDR1 is MGHRA and CDR2 is YSYEKL. The CDR3 sequence is 19 residues long. As DNA, the CDR3 is TGCGCCAGCAGCCAAGATTACCCCCCCACCTCGGCTGGGGCCAACGTCCTGACTTTC. Its protein is CASSQDYPPTSAGANVLTF.

This chain connects TRBV19 to TRBJ2-3; 7 bases are shared with TRBD1. The CDR3 is 13 amino acids. CDR1 LNHDA and CDR2 SQIVND come from the germline V gene (reference sequence). Germline trimming cut 2 bases from V and 6 bases from J; bases unmatched to any gene: 2. The CDR3 DNA follows: TGTGCCAGTAGTATACCCAGGGGGGATACGCAGTATTTT. Encoded protein: CASSIPRGDTQYF.

The chain couples TRBV27 to TRBJ2-5; 8 bases match TRBD2. The length of the CDR3 is 18 residues. Unmatched junction bases numbered 19, after V lost 5 bases and J lost 5 bases. The V gene's germline CDR1 is MNHEY and CDR2 SMNVEV (reference sequence). For the CDR3, the DNA is TGTGCCAGCAGTAGACCTAACCCGACAGCGGGGGCGCCGGAGACCCAGTACTTC. Its protein product is CASSRPNPTAGAPETQYF.

This clone was seen only once. The gene calls are TRBV19 and TRBJ1-2, with unresolved D. V was shortened by 2 bases and J by 0 bases, with 7 bases between the two germline ends. CDR1 and CDR2 from the germline V gene are LNHDA and SQIVND (reference sequence). This CDR3 is built from 14 residues. The DNA for the CDR3 is TGTGCCAGTAGTATACAGGATCCTAACTATGGCTACACCTTC. Its protein is CASSIQDPNYGYTF.

The gene calls are TRBV5-4 and TRBJ2-3, with TRBD2 matching over 9 bases. Germline assignment: CDR1 SGHNT and CDR2 YYREEE (reference sequence). The CDR3 length is 16 residues. V shed 3 bases, J shed 0 bases, and the junction held 5 bases outside the gene matches. The chain's CDR3 is CASSSGTSRSTDTQYF. For the CDR3, the DNA is TGTGCCAGCAGCTCAGGGACTAGCAGAAGCACAGATACGCAGTATTTT.

The V call is TRBV6-1, the J call TRBJ2-1; D might be TRBD2 (5 bases). Germline V gives CDR1 MNHNS, CDR2 SASEGT. V shed 7 bases and J shed 4 bases, with 17 bases lying between them. CDR3 size: 15 residues. CDR3 nucleotides: TGTGCCAGCATTCTACTAGGCCAAGGATACAATGAGCAGTTCTTC. Residues: CASILLGQGYNEQFF.

The V call is TRBV29-1, the J call TRBJ2-7; maybe TRBD2 (5 bases). The CDR3 is 13 amino acids. Germline V CDR1 and CDR2: SQVTM, ANQGSEA. The V gene lost 0 bases and the J gene lost 5 bases, with 11 bases spanning the gap. CDR3 protein: CSVEERAFNEQYF. In DNA, the CDR3 is TGCAGCGTTGAAGAGCGGGCGTTCAACGAGCAGTACTTC.

The rearrangement links TRBV7-9 to TRBJ2-5, with 8 nucleotides matching TRBD2. In germline, CDR1 is SEHNR, CDR2 FQNEAQ (reference sequence). The CDR3 has 15 amino acids. With V trimmed by 6 bases and J by 4 bases, 10 bases remained unmatched. CDR3: CASRQAGGGRETQYF. The DNA of the CDR3 is TGTGCCAGCAGGCAAGCCGGGGGGGGTCGAGAGACCCAGTACTTC.

The genes are TRBV27 and TRBJ1-2; the D gene is possibly TRBD1 (5 bases). Germline loops: CDR1 MNHEY, CDR2 SMNVEV (reference sequence). Trimming took off 4 bases at V and 8 bases at J, with 11 bases between the two ends. The CDR3 sequence is 12 residues long. DNA for the CDR3: TGTGCCAGCAGTTCACGGGGACTCGGCTACACCTTC. It encodes CASSSRGLGYTF.

CDR3 in DNA: TGTGCCAGCAGCGTAGGCGGGACCTACAATGAGCAGTTCTTC. This encodes CASSVGGTYNEQFF. J is TRBJ2-1 and V is TRBV9; maybe TRBD2 (6 bases). Germline CDR1 reads SGDLS; CDR2 reads YYNGEE. The CDR3 loop spans 14 amino acids. The germline V and J ends were trimmed by 0 bases and 2 bases, with 6 bases remaining between them. The full variable domain, with the rest looked up from reference TRBV9 and TRBJ2-1, is DSGVTQTPKHLITATGQRVTLRCSPRSGDLSVYWYQQSLDQGLQFLIQYYNGEERAKGNILERFSAQQFPDLHSELNLSSLELGDSALYFCASSVGGTYNEQFFGPGTRLTVL.

This chain links TRBV6-1 with TRBJ2-7; tentatively, D is TRBD1 (5 bases). Germline values: CDR1 MNHNS, CDR2 SASEGT. The CDR3 sequence is 13 residues long. The germline V and J ends were trimmed by 3 bases and 4 bases, with 10 bases remaining between them. CDR3 amino acids: CASSDREGYEQYF. DNA of the CDR3: TGTGCCAGCAGTGACAGGGAAGGTTACGAGCAGTACTTC.

The J gene is TRBJ2-3, the V gene TRBV27; D perhaps matches TRBD1 (6 bases). CDR1 is MNHEY, CDR2 SMNVEV, per germline (reference sequence). The CDR3 runs to 15 residues. The ends were cut back, 5 bases at V and 2 bases at J, with 14 bases in the middle. The CDR3 is CASSQHRVNTDTQYF. Here the CDR3 DNA reads TGTGCCAGCAGTCAGCACAGGGTAAACACAGATACGCAGTATTTT.

V usage is TRBV29-1 and J usage is TRBJ2-1, with 8 bases fitting TRBD1. This CDR3 region has 13 residues. CDR1 is SQVTM and CDR2 is ANQGSEA in the germline V gene. V lost 6 bases to trimming and J lost 8 bases; unmatched junction nucleotides: 9. The CDR3 loop reads CSVGADRAHEQFF. Written as DNA, the CDR3 is TGCAGCGTCGGGGCGGACAGGGCGCATGAGCAGTTCTTC.

The chain uses TRBV28 and TRBJ1-2, with D possibly being TRBD1 (5 bases). V was cut by 2 bases and J by 3 bases, with 13 bases left in between. The CDR3 sequence is 15 residues long. CDR1 is MDHEN and CDR2 is SYDVKM in the germline V gene. The CDR3 loop is CASSLGVGAYYGYTF. CDR3 DNA sequence: TGTGCCAGCAGTTTAGGGGTTGGGGCCTACTATGGCTACACCTTC.

The V call is TRBV5-4, the J call TRBJ2-5, with a weak D call TRBD2 (5 bases). The CDR3 loop spans 13 amino acids. CDR1 and CDR2 (germline): SGHNT, YYREEE (reference sequence). V lost 0 bases, J lost 5 bases, and 8 bases lay in between. CDR3 coding DNA: TGTGCCAGCAGCTTGGAGGGAGCGGAGACCCAGTACTTC. This codes for CASSLEGAETQYF.

This clone was observed once. This chain uses TRBV7-3 with TRBJ1-5; 7 nucleotides align to TRBD1. CDR3 length equals 19 residues. V dropped 2 bases and J dropped 4; count of bases not matched to a gene: 17. Germline lookup yields CDR1 SGHTA and CDR2 FQGTGA. CDR3 DNA: TGTGCCAGCAGCTTACGGAAGGACAGGCCCGCGCGGGGAAATCAGCCCCAGCATTTT. This gives the protein CASSLRKDRPARGNQPQHF. The variable domain in full, completed from reference TRBV7-3 and TRBJ1-5, reads GAGVSQTPSNKVTEKGKYVELRCDPISGHTALYWYRQSLGQGPEFLIYFQGTGAADDSGLPNDRFFAVRPEGSVSTLKIQRTERGDSAVYLCASSLRKDRPARGNQPQHFGDGTRLSIL.

The rearrangement joins TRBV4-1 to TRBJ2-2; D is ambiguous. CDR3 size: 13 residues. Trimming stripped 4 bases from V and 5 bases from J, with 8 bases between. Germline CDR1 and CDR2: MGHRA and YSYEKL. CDR3 sequence (DNA): TGCGCCAGCAGCCTACAAGCGACCGGGGAGCTGTTTTTT. Its translation: CASSLQATGELFF.

This sequence joins TRBV4-1 and TRBJ2-1, with 11 bases lining up with TRBD2. The J segment lost 2 bases and the V segment lost 2 bases, leaving 5 bases of the junction unmatched. CDR3 length: 17 amino acids. CDR1 is MGHRA and CDR2 is YSYEKL in the germline V gene. For the CDR3, the DNA is TGCGCCAGCAGCCAAAAACTAGCGGGGGTCACCTACAATGAGCAGTTCTTC. Encoded protein: CASSQKLAGVTYNEQFF.

V gene TRBV14 combines with J gene TRBJ2-3; TRBD2 matches 9 bases. The J segment lost 4 bases and the V segment lost 2 bases, leaving 16 bases of the junction unmatched. Germline V gene data show CDR1 as SGHDN and CDR2 as FVKESK. This CDR3 is 19 amino acids long. The CDR3 region is CASSQTLLSSGSLPDTQYF. CDR3 sequence (DNA): TGTGCCAGCAGCCAAACCCTTTTAAGTAGCGGGAGCCTCCCAGATACGCAGTATTTT.

This rearrangement joins TRBV6-6 to TRBJ2-2; D perhaps matches TRBD2 (6 bases). Looked up from germline, CDR1 is MNHNY and CDR2 is SVGAGI (reference sequence). This CDR3 comprises 15 residues. V was cut by 6 bases and J by 2 bases, with 13 bases left in between. The CDR3 here is CASRVLGGNTGELFF. CDR3 coding DNA: TGTGCCAGCAGGGTTCTGGGGGGAAACACCGGGGAGCTGTTTTTT.

J is TRBJ2-5 and V is TRBV7-3, with 9 bases aligning to TRBD1. This CDR3 has 13 residues. The J segment lost 5 bases and the V segment lost 5 bases, leaving 3 bases of the junction unmatched. Germline CDR1 and CDR2: SGHTA and FQGTGA. In DNA form, the CDR3 reads TGTGCCAGCAGCCCGGGACAGGGCGAGACCCAGTACTTC. It codes for CASSPGQGETQYF.

The V and J genes are TRBV5-1 and TRBJ1-3; 7 nucleotides agree with TRBD1. V shed 4 bases and J 0 bases; nucleotides not matched to a gene: 16. This CDR3 spans 19 amino acids. CDR1 is SGHRS and CDR2 is YFSETQ in the germline V gene. The CDR3 loop reads CASSGLGTESSRSGNTIYF. The CDR3 DNA follows: TGCGCCAGCAGCGGGCTGGGGACAGAATCCTCTCGCTCTGGAAACACCATATATTTT.

This clone appeared once. The chain links TRBV4-1 to TRBJ2-7, with no clear D. The CDR3 totals 13 residues. The V gene lost 0 bases and the J gene lost 9 bases, with 12 bases spanning the gap. Germline CDR1 MGHRA, CDR2 YSYEKL. CDR3 residues: CASSQDPPLGQYF. The CDR3 DNA reads TGCGCCAGCAGCCAAGATCCCCCACTTGGGCAGTACTTC.